This T cell receptor (beta chain) comes out of a study of control samples from healthy donors and cancer patients. Sequencing was performed with immunoSEQ multiplex PCR; in TCRdb, only in-frame clones are kept and a portion is missing. The sample lists fewer than 85,000 clones; roughly 92% were seen once. V trimming: 7 bases; J trimming: 3 bases; junction bases outside the gene matches: 3. Germline V gene sequence: CDR1 SGHAT, CDR2 FQNNGV. The CDR3 is made up of 13 amino acids. The chain employs TRBV11-2 and TRBJ2-1, with 7 bases lining up with TRBD2. The clonotype was recovered from a woman aged 60 to 75 in good health. Sequencing was performed on blood. In nucleotides, the CDR3 is TGTGCCAGCACCCTAGCGGTCTACAATGAGCAGTTCTTC. Its translation is CASTLAVYNEQFF.